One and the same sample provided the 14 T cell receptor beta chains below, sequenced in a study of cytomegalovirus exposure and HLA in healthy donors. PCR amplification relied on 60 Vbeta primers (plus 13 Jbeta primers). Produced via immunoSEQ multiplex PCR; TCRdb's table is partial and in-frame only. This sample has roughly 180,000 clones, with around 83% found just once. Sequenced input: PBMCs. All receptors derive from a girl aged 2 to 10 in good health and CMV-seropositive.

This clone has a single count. The CDR3: CASNLKTSGSAQPPGELFF. Here the CDR3 DNA reads TGTGCCAGCAACCTTAAGACTAGCGGGAGCGCCCAACCCCCCGGGGAGCTGTTTTTT. The chain recombines TRBV2 with TRBJ2-2; 12 bases align to TRBD2. Germline V lookup: CDR1 SNHLY, CDR2 FYNNEI. With V trimmed by 7 bases and J by 6 bases, 18 bases remained unmatched. The CDR3 has 19 residues.

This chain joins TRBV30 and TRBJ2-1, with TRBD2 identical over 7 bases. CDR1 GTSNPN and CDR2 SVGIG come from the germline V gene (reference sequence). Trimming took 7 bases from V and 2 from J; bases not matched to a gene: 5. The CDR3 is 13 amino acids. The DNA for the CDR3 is TGTGCCTCCGGGGGGTCTCCCTACAATGAGCAGTTCTTC. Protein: CASGGSPYNEQFF.

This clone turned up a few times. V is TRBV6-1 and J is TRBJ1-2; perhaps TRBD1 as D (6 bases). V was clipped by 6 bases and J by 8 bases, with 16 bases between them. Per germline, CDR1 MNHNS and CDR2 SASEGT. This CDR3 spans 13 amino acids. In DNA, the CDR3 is TGTGCCAGCAGCCCAATTGAGAGGGGGGGCTACACCTTC. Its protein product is CASSPIERGGYTF.

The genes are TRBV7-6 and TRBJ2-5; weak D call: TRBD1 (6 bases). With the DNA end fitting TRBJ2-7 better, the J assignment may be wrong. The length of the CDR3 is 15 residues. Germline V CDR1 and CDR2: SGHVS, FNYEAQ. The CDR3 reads CASSRVETGADEQYF. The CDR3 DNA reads TGTGCCAGCAGCCGTGTCGAGACAGGAGCTGACGAGCAGTACTTC.

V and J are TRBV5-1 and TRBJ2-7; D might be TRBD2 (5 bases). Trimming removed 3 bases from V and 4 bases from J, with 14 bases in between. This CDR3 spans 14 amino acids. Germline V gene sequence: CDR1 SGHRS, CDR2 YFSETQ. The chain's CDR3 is CASSYRGEGYEQYF. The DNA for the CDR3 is TGCGCCAGCAGCTACCGAGGCGAGGGATACGAGCAGTACTTC. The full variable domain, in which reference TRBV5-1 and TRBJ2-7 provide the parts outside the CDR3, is KAGVTQTPRYLIKTRGQQVTLSCSPISGHRSVSWYQQTPGQGLQFLFEYFSETQRNKGNFPGRFSGRQFSNSRSEMNVSTLELGDSALYLCASSYRGEGYEQYFGPGTRLTVT.

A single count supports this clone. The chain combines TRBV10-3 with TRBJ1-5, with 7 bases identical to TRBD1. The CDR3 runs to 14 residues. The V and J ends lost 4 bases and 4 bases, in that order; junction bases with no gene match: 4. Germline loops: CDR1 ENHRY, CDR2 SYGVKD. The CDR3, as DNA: TGTGCCATCAGTGGGTCGACAGGGAATCAGCCCCAGCATTTT. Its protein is CAISGSTGNQPQHF.

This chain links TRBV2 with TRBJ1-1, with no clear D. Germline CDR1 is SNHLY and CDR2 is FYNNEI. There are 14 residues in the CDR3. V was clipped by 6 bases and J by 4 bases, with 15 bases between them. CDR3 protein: CASSIGETGTEAFF. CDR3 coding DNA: TGTGCCAGCAGCATCGGGGAGACGGGCACTGAAGCTTTCTTT.

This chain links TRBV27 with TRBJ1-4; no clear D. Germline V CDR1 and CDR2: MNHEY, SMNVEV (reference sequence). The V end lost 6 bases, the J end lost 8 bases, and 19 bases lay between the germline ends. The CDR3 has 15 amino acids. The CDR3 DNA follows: TGTGCCAGCAGGGGGTACCCGAAATCGGGAGAAAAACTGTTTTTT. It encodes CASRGYPKSGEKLFF.

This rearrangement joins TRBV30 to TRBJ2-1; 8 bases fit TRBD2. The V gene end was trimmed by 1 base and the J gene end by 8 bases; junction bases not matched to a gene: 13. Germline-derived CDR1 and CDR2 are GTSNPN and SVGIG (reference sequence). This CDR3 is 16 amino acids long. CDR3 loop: CAWSGRGLDNIYEQFF. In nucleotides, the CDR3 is TGTGCCTGGAGTGGAAGGGGACTAGATAATATCTATGAGCAGTTCTTC. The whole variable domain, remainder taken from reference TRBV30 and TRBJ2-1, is SQTIHQWPATLVQPVGSPLSLECTVEGTSNPNLYWYRQAAGRGLQLLFYSVGIGQISSEVPQNLSASRPQDRQFILSSKKLLLSDSGFYLCAWSGRGLDNIYEQFFGPGTRLTVL.

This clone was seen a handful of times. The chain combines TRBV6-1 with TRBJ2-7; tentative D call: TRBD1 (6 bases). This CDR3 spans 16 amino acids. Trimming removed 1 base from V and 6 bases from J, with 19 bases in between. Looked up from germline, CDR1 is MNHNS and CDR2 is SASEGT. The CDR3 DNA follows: TGTGCCAGCAGTGAAGTGGGGGCCCTCACACACACCGAGCAGTACTTC. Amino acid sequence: CASSEVGALTHTEQYF.

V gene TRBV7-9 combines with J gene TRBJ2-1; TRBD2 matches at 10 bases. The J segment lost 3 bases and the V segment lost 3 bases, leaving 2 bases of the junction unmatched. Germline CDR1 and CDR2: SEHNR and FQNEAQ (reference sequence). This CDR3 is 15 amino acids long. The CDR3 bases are TGTGCCAGCAGCTTTCCTAGCGGGAGCTACAATGAGCAGTTCTTC. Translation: CASSFPSGSYNEQFF.

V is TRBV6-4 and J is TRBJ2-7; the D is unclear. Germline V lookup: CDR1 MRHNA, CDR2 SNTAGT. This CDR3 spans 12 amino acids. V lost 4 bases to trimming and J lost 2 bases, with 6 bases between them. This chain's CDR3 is CASSGAPYEQYF. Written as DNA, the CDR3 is TGTGCCAGCAGTGGGGCACCCTACGAGCAGTACTTC.

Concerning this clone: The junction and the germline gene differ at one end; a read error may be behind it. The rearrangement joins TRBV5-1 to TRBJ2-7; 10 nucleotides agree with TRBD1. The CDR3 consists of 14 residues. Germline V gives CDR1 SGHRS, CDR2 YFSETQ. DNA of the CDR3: TGCGCCAGCACCTTGGGGGACAGGGGCTACGAGCAGTACTTC. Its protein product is CASTLGDRGYEQYF.

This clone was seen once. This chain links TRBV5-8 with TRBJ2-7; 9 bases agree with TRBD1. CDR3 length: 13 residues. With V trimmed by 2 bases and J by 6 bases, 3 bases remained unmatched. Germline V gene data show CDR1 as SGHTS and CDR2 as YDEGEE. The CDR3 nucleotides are TGTGCCAGCAGCTTAGGGACAGGGCTCGAGCAGTACTTC. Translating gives CASSLGTGLEQYF.